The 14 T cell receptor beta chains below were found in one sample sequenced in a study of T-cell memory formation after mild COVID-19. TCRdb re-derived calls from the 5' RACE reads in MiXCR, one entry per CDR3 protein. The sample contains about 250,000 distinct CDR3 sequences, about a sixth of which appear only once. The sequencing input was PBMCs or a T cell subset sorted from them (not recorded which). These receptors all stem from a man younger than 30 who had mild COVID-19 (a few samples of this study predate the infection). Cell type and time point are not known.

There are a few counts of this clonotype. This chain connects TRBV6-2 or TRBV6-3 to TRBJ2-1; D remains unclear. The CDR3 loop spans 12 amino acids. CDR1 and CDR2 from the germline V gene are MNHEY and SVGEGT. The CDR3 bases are TGTGCTACTTCCGGGCCCTACAATGAGCAGTTCTTC. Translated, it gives CATSGPYNEQFF.

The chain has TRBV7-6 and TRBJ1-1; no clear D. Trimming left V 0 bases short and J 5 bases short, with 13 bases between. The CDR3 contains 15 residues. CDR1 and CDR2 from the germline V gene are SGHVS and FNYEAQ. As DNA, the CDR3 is TGTGCCAGCAGCTTAGCTGCTGGAGTCTTGACTGAAGCTTTCTTT. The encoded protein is CASSLAAGVLTEAFF.

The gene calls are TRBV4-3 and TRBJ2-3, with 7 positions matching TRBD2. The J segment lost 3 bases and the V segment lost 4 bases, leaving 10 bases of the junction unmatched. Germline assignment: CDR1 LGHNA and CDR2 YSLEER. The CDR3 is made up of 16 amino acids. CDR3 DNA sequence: TGCGCCAGCAGCCGGGGGACTTCGGGGGGAACAGATACGCAGTATTTT. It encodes CASSRGTSGGTDTQYF.

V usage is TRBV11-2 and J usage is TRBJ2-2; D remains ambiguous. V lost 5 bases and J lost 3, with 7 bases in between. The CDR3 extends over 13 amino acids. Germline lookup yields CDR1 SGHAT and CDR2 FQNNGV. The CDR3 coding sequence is TGTGCCAGCAGCCGTGGGGACACCGGGGAGCTGTTTTTT. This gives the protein CASSRGDTGELFF.

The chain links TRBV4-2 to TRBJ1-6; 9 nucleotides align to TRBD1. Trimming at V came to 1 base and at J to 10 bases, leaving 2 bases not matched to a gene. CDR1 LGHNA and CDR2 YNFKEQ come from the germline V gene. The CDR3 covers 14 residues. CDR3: CASSQGTGDSPLHF. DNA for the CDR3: TGTGCCAGCAGCCAAGGGACAGGGGACTCACCCCTCCACTTT.

The CDR3 spells CASSMTGVQPQHF. The CDR3 nucleotides are TGTGCCAGCAGCATGACAGGGGTACAGCCCCAGCATTTT. The rearrangement joins TRBV6-2 or TRBV6-3 to TRBJ1-5, with 8 nucleotides matching TRBD1. Germline trimming cut 6 bases from V and 7 bases from J; bases unmatched to any gene: 5. The length of the CDR3 is 13 residues. Germline CDR1 MNHEY, CDR2 SVGEGT.

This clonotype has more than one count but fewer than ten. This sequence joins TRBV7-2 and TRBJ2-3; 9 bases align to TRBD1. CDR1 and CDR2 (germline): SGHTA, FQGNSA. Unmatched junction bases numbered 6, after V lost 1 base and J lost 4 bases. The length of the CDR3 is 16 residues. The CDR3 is CASSLVPGQGPDTQYF. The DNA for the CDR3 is TGTGCCAGCAGCTTAGTCCCGGGACAGGGCCCAGATACGCAGTATTTT.

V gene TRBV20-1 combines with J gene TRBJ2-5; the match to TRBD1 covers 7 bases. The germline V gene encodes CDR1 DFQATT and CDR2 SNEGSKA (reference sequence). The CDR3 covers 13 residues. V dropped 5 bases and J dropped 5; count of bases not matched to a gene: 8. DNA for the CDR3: TGCAGTGCTTCGGGACAGCCTTGGGAGACCCAGTACTTC. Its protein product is CSASGQPWETQYF.

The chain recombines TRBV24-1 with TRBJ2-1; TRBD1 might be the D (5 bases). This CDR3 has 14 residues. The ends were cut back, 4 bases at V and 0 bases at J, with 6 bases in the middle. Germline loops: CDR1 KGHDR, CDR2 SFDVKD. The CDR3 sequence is CATSDRASYNEQFF. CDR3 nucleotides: TGTGCCACCAGTGACAGGGCCTCCTACAATGAGCAGTTCTTC.

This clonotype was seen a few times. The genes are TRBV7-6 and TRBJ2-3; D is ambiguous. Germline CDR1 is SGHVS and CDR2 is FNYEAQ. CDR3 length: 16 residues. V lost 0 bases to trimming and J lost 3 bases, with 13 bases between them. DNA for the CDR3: TGTGCCAGCAGCTTAGCCCCTAGAAGTTCGACAGATACGCAGTATTTT. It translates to CASSLAPRSSTDTQYF.

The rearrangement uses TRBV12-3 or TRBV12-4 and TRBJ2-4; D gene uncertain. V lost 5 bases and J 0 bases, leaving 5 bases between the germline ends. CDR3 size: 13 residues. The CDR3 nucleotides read TGTGCCAGCAGTCGACAAGCCAAAAACATTCAGTACTTC. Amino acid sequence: CASSRQAKNIQYF.

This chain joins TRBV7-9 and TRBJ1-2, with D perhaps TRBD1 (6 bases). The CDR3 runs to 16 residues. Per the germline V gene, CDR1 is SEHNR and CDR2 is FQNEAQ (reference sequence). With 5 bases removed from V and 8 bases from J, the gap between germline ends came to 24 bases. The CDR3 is CASSQGRDTLRRGYTF. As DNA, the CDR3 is TGTGCCAGCAGCCAGGGACGGGACACTCTACGGCGGGGCTACACCTTC.

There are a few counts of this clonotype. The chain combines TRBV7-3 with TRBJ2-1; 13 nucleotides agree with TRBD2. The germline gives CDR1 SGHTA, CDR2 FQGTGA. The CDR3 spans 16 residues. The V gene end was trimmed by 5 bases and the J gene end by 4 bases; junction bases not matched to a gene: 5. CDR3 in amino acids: CASSSQLAGGYNEQFF. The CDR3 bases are TGTGCCAGCAGCAGCCAACTAGCGGGGGGGTACAATGAGCAGTTCTTC.

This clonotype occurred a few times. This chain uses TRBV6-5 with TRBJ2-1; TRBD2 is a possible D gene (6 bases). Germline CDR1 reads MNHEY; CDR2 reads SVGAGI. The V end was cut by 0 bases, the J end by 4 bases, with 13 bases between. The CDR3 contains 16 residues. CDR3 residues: CASSYSPTGGYNEQFF. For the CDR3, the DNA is TGTGCCAGCAGTTACTCCCCGACCGGGGGTTACAATGAGCAGTTCTTC.